The subject of this entry is one T cell receptor beta chain. The sample is drawn from a study of blood T cell repertoires in COVID-19. Study summary: Researchers got acute and convalescent COVID-19 samples from the United States, Italy and Spain. The analysed material was cDNA or gDNA that came from T cells, B-cell-depleted T cells, or PBMCs.

TCRdb's table, derived via immunoSEQ multiplex PCR, lists solely in-frame clones and lacks some. The sample lists approximately 82,000 clones, approximately 90% occurring once. CDR1 is SGHTA, CDR2 FQGNSA, per germline. V dropped 5 bases and J dropped 7 bases, with 18 bases sitting between them. The CDR3 contains 14 residues. Specimen: peripheral blood. The chain recombines TRBV7-2 with TRBJ2-7; D call uncertain. This TCR derives from a man between 65 and 85 years old with active or convalescent COVID-19. CDR3 nucleotides: TGTGCCAGCAGCCAGCGTCTTGGCTCCCAGGAGCAGTACTTC. Protein sequence: CASSQRLGSQEQYF. The whole variable domain, filled in from reference TRBV7-2 and TRBJ2-7, reads GAGVSQSPSNKVTEKGKDVELRCDPISGHTALYWYRQSLGQGLEFLIYFQGNSAPDKSGLPSDRFSAERTGGSVSTLTIQRTQQEDSAVYLCASSQRLGSQEQYFGPGTRLTVT.